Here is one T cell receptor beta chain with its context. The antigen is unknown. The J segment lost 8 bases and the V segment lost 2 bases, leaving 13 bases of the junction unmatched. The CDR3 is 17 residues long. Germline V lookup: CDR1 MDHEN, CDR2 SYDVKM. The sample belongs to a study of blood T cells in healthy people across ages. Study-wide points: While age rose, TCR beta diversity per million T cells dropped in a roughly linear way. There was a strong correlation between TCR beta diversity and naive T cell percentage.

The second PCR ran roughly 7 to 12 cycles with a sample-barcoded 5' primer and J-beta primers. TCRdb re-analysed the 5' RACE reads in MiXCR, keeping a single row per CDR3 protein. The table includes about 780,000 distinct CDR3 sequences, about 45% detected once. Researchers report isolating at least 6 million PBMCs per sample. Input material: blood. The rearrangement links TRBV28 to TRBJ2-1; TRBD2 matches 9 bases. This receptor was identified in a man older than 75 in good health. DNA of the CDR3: TGTGCCAGCAGTTTAGGAGGCGGGAGGGGTCTTATGGATGAGCAGTTCTTC. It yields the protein CASSLGGGRGLMDEQFF. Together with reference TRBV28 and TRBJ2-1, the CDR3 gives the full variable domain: DVKVTQSSRYLVKRTGEKVFLECVQDMDHENMFWYRQDPGLGLRLIYFSYDVKMKEKGDIPEGYSVSREKKERFSLILESASTNQTSMYLCASSLGGGRGLMDEQFFGPGTRLTVL.